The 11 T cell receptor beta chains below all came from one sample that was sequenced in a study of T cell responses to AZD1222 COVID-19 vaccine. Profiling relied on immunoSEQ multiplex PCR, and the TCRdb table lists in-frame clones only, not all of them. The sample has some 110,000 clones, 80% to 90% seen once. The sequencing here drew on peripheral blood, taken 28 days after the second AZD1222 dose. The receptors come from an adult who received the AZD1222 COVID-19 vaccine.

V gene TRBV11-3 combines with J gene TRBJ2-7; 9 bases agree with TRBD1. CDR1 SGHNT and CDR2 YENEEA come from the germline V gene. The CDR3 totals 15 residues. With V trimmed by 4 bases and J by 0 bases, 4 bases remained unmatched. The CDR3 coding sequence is TGTGCCAGCAGCTCGGACAGGGGAGTCTCCTACGAGCAGTACTTC. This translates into CASSSDRGVSYEQYF.

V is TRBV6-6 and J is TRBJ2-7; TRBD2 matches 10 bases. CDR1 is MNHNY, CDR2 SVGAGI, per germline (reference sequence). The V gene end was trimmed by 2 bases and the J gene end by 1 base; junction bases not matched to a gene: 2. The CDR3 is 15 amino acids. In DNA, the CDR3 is TGTGCCAGCAGTTACGGAGCGGGAGGGTCCTACGAGCAGTACTTC. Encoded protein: CASSYGAGGSYEQYF.

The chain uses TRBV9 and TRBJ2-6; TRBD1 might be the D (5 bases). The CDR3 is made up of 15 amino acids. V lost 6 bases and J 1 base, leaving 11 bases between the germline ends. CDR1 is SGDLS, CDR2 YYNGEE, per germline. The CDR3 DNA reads TGTGCCAGCAACCAAGCAGGGTCTGGGGCCAACGTCCTGACTTTC. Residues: CASNQAGSGANVLTF.

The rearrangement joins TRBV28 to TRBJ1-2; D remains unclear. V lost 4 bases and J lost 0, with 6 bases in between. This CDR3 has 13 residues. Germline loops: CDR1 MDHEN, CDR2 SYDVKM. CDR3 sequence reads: CASSSAANYGYTF. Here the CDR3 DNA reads TGTGCCAGCAGTTCTGCAGCTAACTATGGCTACACCTTC.

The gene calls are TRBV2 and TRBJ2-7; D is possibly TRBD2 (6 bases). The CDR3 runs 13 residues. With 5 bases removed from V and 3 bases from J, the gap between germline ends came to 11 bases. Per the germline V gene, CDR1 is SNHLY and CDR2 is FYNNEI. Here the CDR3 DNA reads TGTGCCAGCAGTTTCCAGGAGGGCTACGAGCAGTACTTC. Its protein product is CASSFQEGYEQYF.

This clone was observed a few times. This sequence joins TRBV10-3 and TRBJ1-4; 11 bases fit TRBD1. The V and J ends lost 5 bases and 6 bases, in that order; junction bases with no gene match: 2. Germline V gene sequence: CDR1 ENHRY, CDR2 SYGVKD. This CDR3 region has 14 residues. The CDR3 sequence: CAISRGQGDEKLFF. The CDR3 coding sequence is TGTGCCATCAGTAGGGGACAGGGGGATGAAAAACTGTTTTTT.

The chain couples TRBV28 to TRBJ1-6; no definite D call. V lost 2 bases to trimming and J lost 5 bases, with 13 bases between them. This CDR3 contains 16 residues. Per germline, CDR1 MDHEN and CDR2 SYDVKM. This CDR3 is CASSLGVVPDNSPLHF. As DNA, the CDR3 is TGTGCCAGCAGTTTAGGGGTAGTGCCCGATAATTCACCCCTCCACTTT.

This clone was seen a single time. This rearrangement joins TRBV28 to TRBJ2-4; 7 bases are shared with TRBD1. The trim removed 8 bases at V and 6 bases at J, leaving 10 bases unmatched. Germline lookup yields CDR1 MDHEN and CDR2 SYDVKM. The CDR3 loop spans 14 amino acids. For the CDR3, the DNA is TGTGCCAGCGGGGACACAGGGGCGGCAAACATTCAGTACTTC. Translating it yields CASGDTGAANIQYF.

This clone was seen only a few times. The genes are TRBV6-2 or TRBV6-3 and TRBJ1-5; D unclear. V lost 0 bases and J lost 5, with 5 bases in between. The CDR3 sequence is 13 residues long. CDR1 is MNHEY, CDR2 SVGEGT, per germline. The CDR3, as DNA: TGTGCCAGCAGTTACTCACGCTATCAGCCCCAGCATTTT. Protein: CASSYSRYQPQHF.

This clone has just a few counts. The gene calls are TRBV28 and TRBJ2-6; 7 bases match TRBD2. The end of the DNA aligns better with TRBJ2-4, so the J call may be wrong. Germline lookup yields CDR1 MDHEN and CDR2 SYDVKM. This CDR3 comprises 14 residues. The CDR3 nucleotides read TGTGCCAGCAGTTTAGCGGGAGACCAAAACATTCAGTACTTC. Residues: CASSLAGDQNIQYF.

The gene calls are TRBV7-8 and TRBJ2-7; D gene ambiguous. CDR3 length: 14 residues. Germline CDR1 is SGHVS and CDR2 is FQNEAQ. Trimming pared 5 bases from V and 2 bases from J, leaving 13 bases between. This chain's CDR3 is CASSRPRTTYEQYF. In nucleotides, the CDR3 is TGTGCCAGCAGCCGGCCCAGGACCACCTACGAGCAGTACTTC.